The TCR beta chain described here comes from a study of response to subunit inactivated influenza vaccine. Trimming cost V 3 bases and J 10 bases, with 16 bases left between them. The CDR3 consists of 14 residues. Per the germline V gene, CDR1 is ENHRY and CDR2 is SYGVKD. TCRdb reprocessed the RT-PCR reads via MiXCR and lists one record per CDR3 protein. Found here are some 600,000 distinct CDR3 sequences, approximately 14% of them singletons; the top ten hold 7.5% to 8%. In its sample, this clonotype was seen a few times. This receptor was taken from a man in his forties or fifties who received an inactivated influenza vaccine. The V and J genes are TRBV10-3 and TRBJ1-5; D is uncertain. The sample consisted of PBMCs from blood, taken less than 15 days before vaccination. The CDR3 region has the DNA TGTGCCATCAGTGATCCGCAGGCCAATGGTCCCCAGCATTTT. Protein product: CAISDPQANGPQHF.